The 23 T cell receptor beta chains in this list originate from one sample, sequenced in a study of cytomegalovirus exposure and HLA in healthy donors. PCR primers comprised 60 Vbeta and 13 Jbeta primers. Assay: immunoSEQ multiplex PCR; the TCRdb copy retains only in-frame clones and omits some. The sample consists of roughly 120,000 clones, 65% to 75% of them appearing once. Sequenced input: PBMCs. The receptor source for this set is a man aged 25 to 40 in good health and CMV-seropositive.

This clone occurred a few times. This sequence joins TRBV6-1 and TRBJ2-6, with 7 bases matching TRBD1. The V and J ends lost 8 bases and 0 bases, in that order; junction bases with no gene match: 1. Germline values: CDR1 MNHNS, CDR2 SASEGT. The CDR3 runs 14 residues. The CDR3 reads CASGQASGANVLTF. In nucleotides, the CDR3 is TGTGCCAGCGGACAGGCCTCTGGGGCCAACGTCCTGACTTTC.

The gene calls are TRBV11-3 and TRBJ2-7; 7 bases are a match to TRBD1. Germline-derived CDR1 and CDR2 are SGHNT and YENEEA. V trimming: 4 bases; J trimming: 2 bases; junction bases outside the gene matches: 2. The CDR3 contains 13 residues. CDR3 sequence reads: CASSYRGPYEQYF. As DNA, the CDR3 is TGTGCCAGCAGCTACAGGGGCCCCTACGAGCAGTACTTC.

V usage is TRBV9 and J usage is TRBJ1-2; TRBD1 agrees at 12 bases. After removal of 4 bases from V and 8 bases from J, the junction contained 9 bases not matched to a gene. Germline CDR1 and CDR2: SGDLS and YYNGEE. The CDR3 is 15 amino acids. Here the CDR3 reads CASSLSGQGARGYTF. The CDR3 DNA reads TGTGCCAGCAGCCTCTCGGGACAGGGGGCCAGGGGCTACACCTTC.

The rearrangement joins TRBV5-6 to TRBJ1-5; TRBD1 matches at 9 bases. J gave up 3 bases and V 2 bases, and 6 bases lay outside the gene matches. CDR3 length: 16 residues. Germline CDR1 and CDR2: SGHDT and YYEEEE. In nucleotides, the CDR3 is TGTGCCAGCAGCTTCGCCGGGACAGGGTCCAATCAGCCCCAGCATTTT. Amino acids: CASSFAGTGSNQPQHF.

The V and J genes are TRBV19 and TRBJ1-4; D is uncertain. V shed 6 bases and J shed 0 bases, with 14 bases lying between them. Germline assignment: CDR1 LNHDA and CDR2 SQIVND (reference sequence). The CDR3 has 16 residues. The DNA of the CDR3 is TGTGCCAGTAGCGAGGGAGTTGAGGCAACTAATGAAAAACTGTTTTTT. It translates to CASSEGVEATNEKLFF.

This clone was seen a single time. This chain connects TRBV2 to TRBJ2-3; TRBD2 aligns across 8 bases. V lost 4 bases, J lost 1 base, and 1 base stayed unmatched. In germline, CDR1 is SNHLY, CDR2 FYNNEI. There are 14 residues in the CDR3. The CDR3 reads CASSGAGGTDTQYF. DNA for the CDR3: TGTGCCAGCAGTGGAGCGGGAGGCACAGATACGCAGTATTTT.

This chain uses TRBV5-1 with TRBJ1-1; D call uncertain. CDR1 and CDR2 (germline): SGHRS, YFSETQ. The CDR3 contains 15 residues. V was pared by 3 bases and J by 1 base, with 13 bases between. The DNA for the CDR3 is TGCGCCAGCAGCTATAACGGCGGCACGAACACTGAAGCTTTCTTT. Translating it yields CASSYNGGTNTEAFF.

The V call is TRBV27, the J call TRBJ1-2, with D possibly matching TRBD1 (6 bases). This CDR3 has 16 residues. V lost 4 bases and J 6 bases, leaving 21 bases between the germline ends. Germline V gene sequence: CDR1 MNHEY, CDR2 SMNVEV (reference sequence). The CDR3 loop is CASSSQGPTVGHGYTF. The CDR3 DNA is TGTGCCAGCAGTTCCCAGGGGCCGACAGTGGGGCATGGCTACACCTTC.

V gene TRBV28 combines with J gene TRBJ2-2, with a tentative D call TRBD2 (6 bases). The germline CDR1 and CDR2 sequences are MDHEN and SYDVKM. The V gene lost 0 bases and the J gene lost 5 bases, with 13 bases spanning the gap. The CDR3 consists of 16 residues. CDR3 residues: CASSLWRTGRTGELFF. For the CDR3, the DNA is TGTGCCAGCAGTTTATGGCGGACGGGGAGGACCGGGGAGCTGTTTTTT.

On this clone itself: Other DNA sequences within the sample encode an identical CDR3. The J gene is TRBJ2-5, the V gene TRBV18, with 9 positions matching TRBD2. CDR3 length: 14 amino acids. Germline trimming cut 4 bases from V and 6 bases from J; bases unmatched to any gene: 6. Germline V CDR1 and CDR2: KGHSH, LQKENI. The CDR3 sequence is CASSQLAGMKTQYF. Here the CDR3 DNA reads TGTGCCAGCTCACAGCTAGCGGGGATGAAGACCCAGTACTTC.

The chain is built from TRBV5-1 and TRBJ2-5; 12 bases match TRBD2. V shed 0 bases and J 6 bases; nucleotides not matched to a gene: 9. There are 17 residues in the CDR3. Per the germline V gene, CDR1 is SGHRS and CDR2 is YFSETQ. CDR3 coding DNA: TGCGCCAGCAGCTTGGAGTCACTAGCGGGGGGCGGTAAGACCCAGTACTTC. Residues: CASSLESLAGGGKTQYF.

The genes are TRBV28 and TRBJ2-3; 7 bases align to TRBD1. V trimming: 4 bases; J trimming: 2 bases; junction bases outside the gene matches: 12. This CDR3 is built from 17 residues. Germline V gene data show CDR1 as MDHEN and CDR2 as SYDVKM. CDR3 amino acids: CASSSDRAIPFTDTQYF. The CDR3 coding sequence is TGTGCCAGCAGTTCCGACAGGGCCATCCCTTTCACAGATACGCAGTATTTT.

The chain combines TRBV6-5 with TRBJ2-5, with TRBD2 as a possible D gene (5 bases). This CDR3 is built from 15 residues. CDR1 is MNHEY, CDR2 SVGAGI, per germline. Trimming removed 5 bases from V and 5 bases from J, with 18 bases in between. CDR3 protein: CASSTAALVPETQYF. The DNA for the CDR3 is TGTGCCAGCAGTACCGCCGCACTAGTCCCGGAGACCCAGTACTTC.

The CDR3 loop is CASSLWPPLEQYF. The CDR3 region has the DNA TGTGCCAGCAGCTTGTGGCCGCCCCTCGAGCAGTACTTC. J is TRBJ2-7 and V is TRBV5-6; D unresolved. The CDR3 contains 13 residues. Germline CDR1 reads SGHDT; CDR2 reads YYEEEE. The V and J ends lost 1 base and 6 bases respectively, with 11 bases between them.

The CDR3 sequence: CAWSGGEGKLFF. In DNA form, the CDR3 reads TGTGCCTGGAGTGGCGGGGAGGGAAAACTGTTTTTT. The chain combines TRBV30 with TRBJ1-4, with unresolved D. V lost 1 base to trimming and J lost 10 bases, with 10 bases between them. The CDR3 runs 12 residues. Germline V gene sequence: CDR1 GTSNPN, CDR2 SVGIG (reference sequence).

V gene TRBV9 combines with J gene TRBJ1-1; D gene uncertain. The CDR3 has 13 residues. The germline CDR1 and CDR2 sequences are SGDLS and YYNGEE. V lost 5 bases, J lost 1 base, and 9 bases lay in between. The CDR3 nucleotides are TGTGCCAGCAGTCCCTCCGGGAACACTGAAGCTTTCTTT. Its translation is CASSPSGNTEAFF.

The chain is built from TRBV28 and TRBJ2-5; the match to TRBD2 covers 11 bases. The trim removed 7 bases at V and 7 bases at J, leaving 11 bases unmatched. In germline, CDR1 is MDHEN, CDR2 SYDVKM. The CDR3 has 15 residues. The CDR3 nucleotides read TGTGCCAGCACCCGTTTAGCGGGGGGGCCGGGGACCCAGTACTTC. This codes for CASTRLAGGPGTQYF.

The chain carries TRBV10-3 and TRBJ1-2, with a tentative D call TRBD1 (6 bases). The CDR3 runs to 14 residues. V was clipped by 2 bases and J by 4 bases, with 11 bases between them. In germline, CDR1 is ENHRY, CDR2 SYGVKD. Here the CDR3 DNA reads TGTGCCATCAGTGAGCAGGGGAGTCCCTATGGCTACACCTTC. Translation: CAISEQGSPYGYTF.

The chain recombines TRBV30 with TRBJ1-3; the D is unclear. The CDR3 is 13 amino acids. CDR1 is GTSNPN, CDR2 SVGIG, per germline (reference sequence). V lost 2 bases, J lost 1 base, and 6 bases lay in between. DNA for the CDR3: TGTGCCTGGAGTCTAATATCTGGAAACACCATATATTTT. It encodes CAWSLISGNTIYF. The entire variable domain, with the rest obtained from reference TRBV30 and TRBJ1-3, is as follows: SQTIHQWPATLVQPVGSPLSLECTVEGTSNPNLYWYRQAAGRGLQLLFYSVGIGQISSEVPQNLSASRPQDRQFILSSKKLLLSDSGFYLCAWSLISGNTIYFGEGSWLTVV.

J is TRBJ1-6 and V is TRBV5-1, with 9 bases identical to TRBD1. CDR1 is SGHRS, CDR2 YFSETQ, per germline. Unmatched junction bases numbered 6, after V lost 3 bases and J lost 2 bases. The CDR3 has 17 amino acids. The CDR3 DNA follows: TGCGCCAGCAGCTCCGGGACAGGGAATGCCTATAATTCACCCCTCCACTTT. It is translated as CASSSGTGNAYNSPLHF.

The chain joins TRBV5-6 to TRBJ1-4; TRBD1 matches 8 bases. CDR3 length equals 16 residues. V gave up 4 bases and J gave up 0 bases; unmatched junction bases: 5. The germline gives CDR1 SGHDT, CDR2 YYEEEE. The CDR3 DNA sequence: TGTGCCAGCAGCCCAGACAGGGGCTCAACTAATGAAAAACTGTTTTTT. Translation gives CASSPDRGSTNEKLFF. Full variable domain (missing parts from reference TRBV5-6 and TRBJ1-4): DAGVTQSPTHLIKTRGQQVTLRCSPKSGHDTVSWYQQALGQGPQFIFQYYEEEERQRGNFPDRFSGHQFPNYSSELNVNALLLGDSALYLCASSPDRGSTNEKLFFGSGTQLSVL.

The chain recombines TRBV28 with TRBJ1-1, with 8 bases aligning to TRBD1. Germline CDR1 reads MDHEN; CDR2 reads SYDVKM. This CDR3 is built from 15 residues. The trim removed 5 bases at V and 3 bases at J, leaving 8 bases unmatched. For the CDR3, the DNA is TGTGCCAGCAGTCTCCCCAGGGGGCTGGACACTGAAGCTTTCTTT. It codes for CASSLPRGLDTEAFF.

The chain's CDR3 is CASSPGGETGREQYF. The CDR3 coding sequence is TGTGCCAGCAGCCCCGGGGGGGAGACAGGTCGCGAGCAGTACTTC. The V gene is TRBV5-4, the J gene TRBJ2-7; TRBD2 matches 8 bases. The CDR3 length is 15 residues. After removal of 4 bases from V and 6 bases from J, the junction contained 12 bases not matched to a gene. The germline gives CDR1 SGHNT, CDR2 YYREEE (reference sequence).